These T cell receptor beta chains were read from a single sample in a study of cytomegalovirus exposure and HLA in healthy donors. Using immunoSEQ multiplex PCR, the repertoire was profiled, and TCRdb retains in-frame clones only, with some absent. Among about 160,000 clones, 79% were seen once, and the ten largest hold 2.1%. The sequencing input was PBMCs. These receptors were obtained from a man aged 35 to 55 in good health and CMV-seronegative. The CDR3 runs from the conserved cysteine through the conserved F or W. Each record gives: V gene, clone size, D gene, J gene, CDR3 protein, CDR3 DNA. The D gene is left open where the match is weak. Clone size is not always given. Where it is, it says once, few, many or a class for expanded clones.

v_call: TRBV5-4; clone_size: -; d_call: TRBD2; j_call: TRBJ2-1; cdr3_aa: CASSPPGLEGNEQFF; cdr3_nt: TGTGCCAGCAGCCCCCCGGGACTAGAAGGCAATGAGCAGTTCTTC
v_call: TRBV19; clone_size: -; d_call: TRBD1; j_call: TRBJ1-1; cdr3_aa: CASSRQGASEAFF; cdr3_nt: TGTGCCAGTAGTAGGCAGGGGGCGAGTGAAGCTTTCTTT
v_call: TRBV6-5; clone_size: -; d_call: -; j_call: TRBJ1-5; cdr3_aa: CASSQNQPQHF; cdr3_nt: TGTGCCAGCAGTCAGAATCAGCCCCAGCATTTT
v_call: TRBV29-1; clone_size: once; d_call: TRBD1; j_call: TRBJ2-1; cdr3_aa: CTTDRGMDEQFF; cdr3_nt: TGCACCACGGACAGGGGTATGGATGAGCAGTTCTTC
v_call: TRBV10-3; clone_size: -; d_call: -; j_call: TRBJ2-7; cdr3_aa: CAISERTVEIGFYEQYF; cdr3_nt: TGTGCCATCAGTGAGCGGACAGTTGAGATAGGGTTCTACGAGCAGTACTTC
v_call: TRBV7-8; clone_size: -; d_call: -; j_call: TRBJ1-1; cdr3_aa: CASSRSYTEAFF; cdr3_nt: TGTGCCAGCAGTCGGTCTTACACTGAAGCTTTCTTT
v_call: TRBV9; clone_size: -; d_call: TRBD1; j_call: TRBJ2-7; cdr3_aa: CASIPDRANAYEQYF; cdr3_nt: TGTGCCAGCATCCCTGACAGGGCGAACGCCTACGAGCAGTACTTC
v_call: TRBV27; clone_size: -; d_call: -; j_call: TRBJ1-1; cdr3_aa: CASSLTTLRGTEAFF; cdr3_nt: TGTGCCAGCAGTTTAACTACGTTAAGGGGGACTGAAGCTTTCTTT
v_call: TRBV9; clone_size: -; d_call: TRBD1; j_call: TRBJ2-1; cdr3_aa: CASSPGTGVYNEQFF; cdr3_nt: TGTGCCAGCAGCCCTGGGACAGGGGTCTACAATGAGCAGTTCTTC
v_call: TRBV7-2; clone_size: -; d_call: -; j_call: TRBJ1-6; cdr3_aa: CASSAGSNNSPLHF; cdr3_nt: TGTGCCAGCAGCGCCGGTTCAAATAATTCACCCCTCCACTTT
v_call: TRBV7-9; clone_size: -; d_call: TRBD1; j_call: TRBJ2-5; cdr3_aa: CASSLAHGTGDQETQYF; cdr3_nt: TGTGCCAGCAGCTTAGCGCACGGCACAGGGGACCAAGAGACCCAGTACTTC
v_call: TRBV28; clone_size: -; d_call: -; j_call: TRBJ2-7; cdr3_aa: CASSFGMGAYEQYF; cdr3_nt: TGTGCCAGCAGTTTCGGGATGGGCGCCTACGAGCAGTACTTC
v_call: TRBV30; clone_size: -; d_call: -; j_call: TRBJ2-5; cdr3_aa: CAWSLRPGIGTQYF; cdr3_nt: TGTGCCTGGAGTTTGAGGCCGGGTATCGGGACCCAGTACTTC
v_call: TRBV5-1; clone_size: -; d_call: TRBD1; j_call: TRBJ2-7; cdr3_aa: CASSPTGGFYEQYF; cdr3_nt: TGCGCCAGCAGCCCGACAGGGGGTTTTTACGAGCAGTACTTC
v_call: TRBV7-8; clone_size: -; d_call: TRBD2; j_call: TRBJ2-7; cdr3_aa: CASSLIQAGEYEQYF; cdr3_nt: TGTGCCAGCAGCTTAATTCAGGCGGGAGAGTACGAGCAGTACTTC
v_call: TRBV18; clone_size: -; d_call: TRBD2; j_call: TRBJ2-7; cdr3_aa: CASSPASGRVVQYF; cdr3_nt: TGTGCCAGCTCACCAGCCAGCGGGAGGGTCGTGCAGTACTTC
v_call: TRBV7-2; clone_size: -; d_call: TRBD2; j_call: TRBJ2-7; cdr3_aa: CASSVSSGSSYEQYF; cdr3_nt: TGTGCCAGCAGCGTGAGTAGCGGGAGCTCCTACGAGCAGTACTTC
v_call: TRBV4-3; clone_size: -; d_call: -; j_call: TRBJ2-3; cdr3_aa: CASSQGTSPGTDTQYF; cdr3_nt: TGCGCCAGCAGCCAAGGGACAAGCCCGGGCACAGATACGCAGTATTTT
v_call: TRBV5-1; clone_size: -; d_call: -; j_call: TRBJ2-7; cdr3_aa: CASSLGGGKRDAYEQYF; cdr3_nt: TGCGCCAGCAGCCTAGGTGGGGGCAAACGGGACGCCTACGAGCAGTACTTC
v_call: TRBV5-4; clone_size: once; d_call: -; j_call: TRBJ2-3; cdr3_aa: CASSPPQGTDTQYF; cdr3_nt: TGTGCCAGCAGCCCCCCACAGGGCACAGATACGCAGTATTTT
v_call: TRBV4-1; clone_size: -; d_call: -; j_call: TRBJ2-5; cdr3_aa: CASSQVGGTNQETQYF; cdr3_nt: TGCGCCAGCAGCCAAGTTGGTGGCACCAACCAAGAGACCCAGTACTTC
v_call: TRBV12-5; clone_size: -; d_call: TRBD2; j_call: TRBJ2-1; cdr3_aa: CASGIAGVWEQFF; cdr3_nt: TGTGCTAGTGGGATAGCGGGAGTTTGGGAGCAGTTCTTC
v_call: TRBV11-2; clone_size: -; d_call: -; j_call: TRBJ2-1; cdr3_aa: CASSFASGQVNEQFF; cdr3_nt: TGTGCCAGCAGCTTCGCAAGTGGACAAGTTAATGAGCAGTTCTTC
v_call: TRBV2; clone_size: once; d_call: TRBD2; j_call: TRBJ2-3; cdr3_aa: CASSPPTSGSDTQYF; cdr3_nt: TGTGCCAGCAGCCCCCCGACTAGCGGGAGTGATACGCAGTATTTT
v_call: TRBV6-6; clone_size: -; d_call: -; j_call: TRBJ2-2; cdr3_aa: CASGSGGGELFF; cdr3_nt: TGTGCCAGCGGCAGCGGCGGCGGGGAGCTGTTTTTT
v_call: TRBV10-3; clone_size: once; d_call: -; j_call: TRBJ2-7; cdr3_aa: CAIQGAGGPSEQYF; cdr3_nt: TGTGCCATTCAGGGGGCGGGAGGGCCGAGTGAGCAGTACTTC
v_call: TRBV7-2; clone_size: -; d_call: -; j_call: TRBJ2-7; cdr3_aa: CASSLVSSYEQYF; cdr3_nt: TGTGCCAGCAGCTTAGTATCCTCCTACGAGCAGTACTTC
v_call: TRBV7-8; clone_size: -; d_call: TRBD1; j_call: TRBJ1-1; cdr3_aa: CASSTTGGMNTEAFF; cdr3_nt: TGTGCCAGCAGCACAACAGGGGGGATGAACACTGAAGCTTTCTTT
v_call: TRBV29-1; clone_size: -; d_call: -; j_call: TRBJ1-2; cdr3_aa: CSVTGDYDGYTF; cdr3_nt: TGCAGCGTTACAGGAGATTACGATGGCTACACCTTC
v_call: TRBV7-2; clone_size: -; d_call: TRBD2; j_call: TRBJ2-1; cdr3_aa: CASSPAGTSYWYEQFF; cdr3_nt: TGTGCCAGCAGCCCCGCCGGGACTAGTTATTGGTATGAGCAGTTCTTC
v_call: TRBV11-2; clone_size: -; d_call: TRBD1; j_call: TRBJ2-5; cdr3_aa: CASSTGVNQPARETQYF; cdr3_nt: TGTGCCAGCAGCACAGGGGTAAACCAACCCGCGCGGGAGACCCAGTACTTC
v_call: TRBV6-6; clone_size: few; d_call: TRBD2; j_call: TRBJ2-1; cdr3_aa: CASRSPSGIGEQFF; cdr3_nt: TGTGCCAGCAGGTCACCTAGCGGGATAGGTGAGCAGTTCTTC
v_call: TRBV28; clone_size: -; d_call: TRBD1; j_call: TRBJ2-5; cdr3_aa: CASETGGGETQYF; cdr3_nt: TGTGCCAGCGAGACAGGGGGCGGTGAGACCCAGTACTTC
v_call: TRBV13; clone_size: -; d_call: -; j_call: TRBJ1-3; cdr3_aa: CASSLRSVNTIYF; cdr3_nt: TGTGCCAGCAGCTTACGGTCGGTAAACACCATATATTTT
v_call: TRBV19; clone_size: few; d_call: -; j_call: TRBJ2-7; cdr3_aa: CASSSPYEQYF; cdr3_nt: TGTGCCAGTAGTTCTCCCTACGAGCAGTACTTC
v_call: TRBV19; clone_size: -; d_call: TRBD1; j_call: TRBJ1-2; cdr3_aa: CASSAEQGFHYGYTF; cdr3_nt: TGTGCCAGTAGTGCCGAACAGGGGTTCCATTATGGCTACACCTTC
v_call: TRBV29-1; clone_size: -; d_call: -; j_call: TRBJ2-4; cdr3_aa: CSVEFLNIQYF; cdr3_nt: TGCAGCGTTGAATTTCTGAACATTCAGTACTTC
v_call: TRBV6-6; clone_size: -; d_call: -; j_call: TRBJ1-2; cdr3_aa: CASRSPNGDGYTF; cdr3_nt: TGTGCCAGCAGATCCCCCAACGGTGATGGCTACACCTTC
v_call: TRBV5-1; clone_size: once; d_call: TRBD2; j_call: TRBJ2-1; cdr3_aa: CASSLVLAAYNEQFF; cdr3_nt: TGCGCCAGCAGCTTGGTCCTAGCGGCTTACAATGAGCAGTTCTTC
v_call: TRBV30; clone_size: -; d_call: -; j_call: TRBJ2-1; cdr3_aa: CAWTRVNEQFF; cdr3_nt: TGTGCCTGGACCAGGGTCAATGAGCAGTTCTTC
v_call: TRBV5-1; clone_size: few; d_call: -; j_call: TRBJ1-1; cdr3_aa: CASRAGQNTEAFF; cdr3_nt: TGCGCCAGCAGAGCGGGACAGAACACTGAAGCTTTCTTT
v_call: TRBV27; clone_size: -; d_call: -; j_call: TRBJ2-4; cdr3_aa: CASSPGLAGNSQYF; cdr3_nt: TGTGCCAGCAGCCCCGGGCTAGCCGGGAACAGTCAGTACTTC